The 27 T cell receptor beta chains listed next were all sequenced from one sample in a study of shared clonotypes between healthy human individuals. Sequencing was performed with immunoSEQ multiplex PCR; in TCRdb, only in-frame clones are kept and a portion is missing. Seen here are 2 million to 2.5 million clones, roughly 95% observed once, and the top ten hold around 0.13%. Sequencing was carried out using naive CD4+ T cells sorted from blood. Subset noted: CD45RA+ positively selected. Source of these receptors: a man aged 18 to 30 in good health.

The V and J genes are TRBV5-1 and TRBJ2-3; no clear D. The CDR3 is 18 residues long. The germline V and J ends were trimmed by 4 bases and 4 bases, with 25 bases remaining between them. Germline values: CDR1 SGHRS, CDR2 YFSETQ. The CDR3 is CASSTAELKPMGPDTQYF. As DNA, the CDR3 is TGCGCCAGCAGCACGGCGGAGTTAAAGCCGATGGGTCCAGATACGCAGTATTTT.

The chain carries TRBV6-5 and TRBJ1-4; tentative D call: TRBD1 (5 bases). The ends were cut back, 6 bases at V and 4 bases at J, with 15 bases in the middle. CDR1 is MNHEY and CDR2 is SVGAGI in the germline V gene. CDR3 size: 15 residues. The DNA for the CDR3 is TGTGCCAGCAGACCCGGGGGGACGGGTAATGAAAAACTGTTTTTT. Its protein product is CASRPGGTGNEKLFF.

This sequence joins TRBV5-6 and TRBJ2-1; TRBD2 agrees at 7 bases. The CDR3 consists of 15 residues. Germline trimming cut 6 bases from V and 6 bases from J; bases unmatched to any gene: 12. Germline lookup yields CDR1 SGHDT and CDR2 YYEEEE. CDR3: CASTPEGGSLNEQFF. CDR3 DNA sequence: TGTGCCAGCACCCCCGAGGGCGGGAGTCTCAATGAGCAGTTCTTC.

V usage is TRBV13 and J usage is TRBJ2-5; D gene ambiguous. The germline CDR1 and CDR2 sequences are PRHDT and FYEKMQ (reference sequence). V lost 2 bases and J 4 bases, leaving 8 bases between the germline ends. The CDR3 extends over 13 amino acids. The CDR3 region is CASSLRLLETQYF. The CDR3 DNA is TGTGCCAGCAGCTTAAGGCTCTTAGAGACCCAGTACTTC.

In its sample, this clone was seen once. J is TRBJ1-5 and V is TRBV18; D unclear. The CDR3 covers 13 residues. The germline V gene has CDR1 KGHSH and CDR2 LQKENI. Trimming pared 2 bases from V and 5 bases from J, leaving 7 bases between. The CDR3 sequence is CASSPYQDQPQHF. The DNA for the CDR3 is TGTGCCAGCTCACCATACCAGGATCAGCCCCAGCATTTT.

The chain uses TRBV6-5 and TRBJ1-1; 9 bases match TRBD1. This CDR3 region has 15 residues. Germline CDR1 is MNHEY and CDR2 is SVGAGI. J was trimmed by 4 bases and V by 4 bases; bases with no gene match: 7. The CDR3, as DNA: TGTGCCAGCAGTTTCCCCGGGACAGGGTCCACTGAAGCTTTCTTT. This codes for CASSFPGTGSTEAFF.

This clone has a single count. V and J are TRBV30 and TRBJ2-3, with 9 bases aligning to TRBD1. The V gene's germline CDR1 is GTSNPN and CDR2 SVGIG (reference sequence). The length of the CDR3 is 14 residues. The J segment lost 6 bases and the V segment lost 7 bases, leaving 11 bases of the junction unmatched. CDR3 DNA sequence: TGTGCCTCAACAGACAGGGGGGGGAAGGATACGCAGTATTTT. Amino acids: CASTDRGGKDTQYF.

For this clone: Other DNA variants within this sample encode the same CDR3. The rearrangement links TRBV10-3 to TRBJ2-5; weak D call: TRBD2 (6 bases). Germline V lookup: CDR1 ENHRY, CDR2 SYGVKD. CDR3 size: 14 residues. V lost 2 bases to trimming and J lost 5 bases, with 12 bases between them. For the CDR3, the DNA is TGTGCCATCAGTGAGGGGGCAGGGAGGGAGACCCAGTACTTC. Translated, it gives CAISEGAGRETQYF.

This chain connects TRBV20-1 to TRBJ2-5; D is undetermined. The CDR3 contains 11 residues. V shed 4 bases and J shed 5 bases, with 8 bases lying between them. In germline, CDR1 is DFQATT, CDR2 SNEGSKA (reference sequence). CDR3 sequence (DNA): TGCAGTGCTAACCCCGGCGAGACCCAGTACTTC. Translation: CSANPGETQYF.

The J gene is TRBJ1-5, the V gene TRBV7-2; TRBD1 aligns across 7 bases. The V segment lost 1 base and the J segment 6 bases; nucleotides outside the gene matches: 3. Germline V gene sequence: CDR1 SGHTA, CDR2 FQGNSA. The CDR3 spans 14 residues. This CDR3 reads CASSLEGGFQPQHF. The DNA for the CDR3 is TGTGCCAGCAGCTTAGAAGGGGGCTTTCAGCCCCAGCATTTT.

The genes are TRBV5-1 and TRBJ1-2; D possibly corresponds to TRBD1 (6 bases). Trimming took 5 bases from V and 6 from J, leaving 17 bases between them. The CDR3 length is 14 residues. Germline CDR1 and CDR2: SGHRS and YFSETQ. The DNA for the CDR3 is TGCGCCAGCAGACGAGTCACAGGGTTCGATGGCTACACCTTC. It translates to CASRRVTGFDGYTF.

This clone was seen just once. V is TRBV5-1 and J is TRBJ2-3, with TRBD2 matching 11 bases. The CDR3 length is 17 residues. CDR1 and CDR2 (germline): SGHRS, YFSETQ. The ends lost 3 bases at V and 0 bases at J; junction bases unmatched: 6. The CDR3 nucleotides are TGCGCCAGCAGCTGGGGACTAGCGGAGCCTAGCACAGATACGCAGTATTTT. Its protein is CASSWGLAEPSTDTQYF. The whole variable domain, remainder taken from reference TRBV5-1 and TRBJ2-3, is KAGVTQTPRYLIKTRGQQVTLSCSPISGHRSVSWYQQTPGQGLQFLFEYFSETQRNKGNFPGRFSGRQFSNSRSEMNVSTLELGDSALYLCASSWGLAEPSTDTQYFGPGTRLTVL.

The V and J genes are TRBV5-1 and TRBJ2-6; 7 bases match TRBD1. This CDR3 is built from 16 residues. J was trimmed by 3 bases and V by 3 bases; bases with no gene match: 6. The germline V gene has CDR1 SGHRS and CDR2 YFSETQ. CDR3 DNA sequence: TGCGCCAGCAGCTCCCTTACAGGGGTTGGGGCCAACGTCCTGACTTTC. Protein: CASSSLTGVGANVLTF.

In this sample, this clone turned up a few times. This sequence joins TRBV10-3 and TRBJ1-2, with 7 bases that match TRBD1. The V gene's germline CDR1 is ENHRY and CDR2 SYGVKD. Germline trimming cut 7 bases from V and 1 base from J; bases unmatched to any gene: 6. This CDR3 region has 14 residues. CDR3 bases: TGTGCCATCACCGAGGGGGCTCATAACTATGGCTACACCTTC. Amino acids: CAITEGAHNYGYTF.

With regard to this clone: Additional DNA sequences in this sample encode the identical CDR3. In nucleotides, the CDR3 is TGTGCCAGCAGTTACTCTGGACAGAACTATGGCTACACCTTC. Protein sequence: CASSYSGQNYGYTF. The rearrangement links TRBV6-5 to TRBJ1-2, with D perhaps matching TRBD1 (6 bases). Germline assignment: CDR1 MNHEY and CDR2 SVGAGI. V was pared by 0 bases and J by 2 bases, with 7 bases between. The length of the CDR3 is 14 residues.

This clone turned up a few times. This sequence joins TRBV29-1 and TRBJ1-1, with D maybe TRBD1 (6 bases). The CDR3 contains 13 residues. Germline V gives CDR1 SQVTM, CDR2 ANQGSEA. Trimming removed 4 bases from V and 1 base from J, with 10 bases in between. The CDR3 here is CSVVKGGNTEAFF. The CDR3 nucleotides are TGCAGCGTTGTAAAGGGGGGGAACACTGAAGCTTTCTTT. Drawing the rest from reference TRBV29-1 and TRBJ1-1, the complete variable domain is SAVISQKPSRDICQRGTSLTIQCQVDSQVTMMFWYRQQPGQSLTLIATANQGSEATYESGFVIDKFPISRPNLTFSTLTVSNMSPEDSSIYLCSVVKGGNTEAFFGQGTRLTVV.

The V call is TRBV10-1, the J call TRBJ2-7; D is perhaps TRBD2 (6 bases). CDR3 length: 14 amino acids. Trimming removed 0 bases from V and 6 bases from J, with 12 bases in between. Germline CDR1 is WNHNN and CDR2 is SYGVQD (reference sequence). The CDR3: CASSESGLGGEQYF. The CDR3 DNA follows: TGCGCCAGCAGTGAGTCAGGACTCGGGGGCGAGCAGTACTTC.

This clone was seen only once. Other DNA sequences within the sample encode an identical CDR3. The CDR3 spells CASSQDRAGGRNEQFF. CDR3 coding DNA: TGCGCCAGCAGCCAGGACAGGGCAGGGGGGAGGAATGAGCAGTTCTTC. V usage is TRBV4-1 and J usage is TRBJ2-1; 8 bases line up with TRBD1. The CDR3 extends over 16 amino acids. Germline assignment: CDR1 MGHRA and CDR2 YSYEKL. Losses at the gene ends were 3 bases for V and 7 bases for J; bases not matched to a gene: 11.

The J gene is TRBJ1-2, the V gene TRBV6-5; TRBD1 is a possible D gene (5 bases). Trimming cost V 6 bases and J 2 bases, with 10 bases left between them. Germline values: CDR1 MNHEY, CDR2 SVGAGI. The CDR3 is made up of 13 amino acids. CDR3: CASRPGGNYGYTF. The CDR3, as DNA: TGTGCCAGCAGACCGGGGGGAAACTATGGCTACACCTTC.

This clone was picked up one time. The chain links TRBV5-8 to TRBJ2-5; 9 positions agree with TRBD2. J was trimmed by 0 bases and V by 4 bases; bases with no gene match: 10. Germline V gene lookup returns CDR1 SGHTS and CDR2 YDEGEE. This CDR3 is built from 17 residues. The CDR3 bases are TGTGCCAGCAGCACAGGGACTAGCTCCCCGTACCAAGAGACCCAGTACTTC. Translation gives CASSTGTSSPYQETQYF.

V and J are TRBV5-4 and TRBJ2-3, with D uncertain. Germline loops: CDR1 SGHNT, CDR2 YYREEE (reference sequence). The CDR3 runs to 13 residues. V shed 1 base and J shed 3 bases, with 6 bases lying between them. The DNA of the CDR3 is TGTGCCAGCAGCTTGCGCCCGACAGATACGCAGTATTTT. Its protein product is CASSLRPTDTQYF.

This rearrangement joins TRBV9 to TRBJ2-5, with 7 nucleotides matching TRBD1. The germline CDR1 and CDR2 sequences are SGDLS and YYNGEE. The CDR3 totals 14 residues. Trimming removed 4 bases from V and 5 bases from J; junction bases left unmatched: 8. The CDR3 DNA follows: TGTGCCAGCAGCTTGGTAGGGGGCGGGGAGACCCAGTACTTC. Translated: CASSLVGGGETQYF.

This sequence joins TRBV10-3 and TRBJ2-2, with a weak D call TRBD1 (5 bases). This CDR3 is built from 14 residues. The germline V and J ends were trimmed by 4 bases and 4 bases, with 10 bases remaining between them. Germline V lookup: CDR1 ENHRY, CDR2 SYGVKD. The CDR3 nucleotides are TGTGCCATCAGTGCAGGGATCGGCACCGGGGAGCTGTTTTTT. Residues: CAISAGIGTGELFF.

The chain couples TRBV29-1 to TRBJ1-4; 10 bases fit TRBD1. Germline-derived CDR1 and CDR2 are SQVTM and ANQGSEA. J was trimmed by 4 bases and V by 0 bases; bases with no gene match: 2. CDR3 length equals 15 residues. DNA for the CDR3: TGCAGCGTTGAAGATAGGACAGGGGGTAATGAAAAACTGTTTTTT. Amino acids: CSVEDRTGGNEKLFF.

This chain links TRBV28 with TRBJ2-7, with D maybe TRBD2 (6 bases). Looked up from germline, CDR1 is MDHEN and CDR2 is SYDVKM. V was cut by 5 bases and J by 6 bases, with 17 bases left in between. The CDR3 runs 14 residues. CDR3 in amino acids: CASSGGTPVFEQYF. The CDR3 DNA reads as TGTGCCAGCAGTGGCGGGACGCCGGTATTCGAGCAGTACTTC.

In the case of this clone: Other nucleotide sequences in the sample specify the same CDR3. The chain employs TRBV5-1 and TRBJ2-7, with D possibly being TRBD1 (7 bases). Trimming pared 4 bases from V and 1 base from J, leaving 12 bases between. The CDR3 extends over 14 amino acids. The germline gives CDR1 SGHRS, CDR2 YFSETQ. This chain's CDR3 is CASSPGDSSYEQYF. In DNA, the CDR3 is TGCGCCAGCAGCCCGGGGGACAGTTCCTACGAGCAGTACTTC. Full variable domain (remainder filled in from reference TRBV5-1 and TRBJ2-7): KAGVTQTPRYLIKTRGQQVTLSCSPISGHRSVSWYQQTPGQGLQFLFEYFSETQRNKGNFPGRFSGRQFSNSRSEMNVSTLELGDSALYLCASSPGDSSYEQYFGPGTRLTVT.

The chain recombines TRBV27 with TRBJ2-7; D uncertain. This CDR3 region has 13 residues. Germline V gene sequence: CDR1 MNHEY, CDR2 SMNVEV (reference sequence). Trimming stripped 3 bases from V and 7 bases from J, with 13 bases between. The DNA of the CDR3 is TGTGCCAGCAGTTTCTTGGGTTCTGGAGAGCAGTACTTC. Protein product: CASSFLGSGEQYF.